The 10 T cell receptor beta chains listed next were all sequenced from one sample in a study of cytomegalovirus exposure and HLA in healthy donors. PCR used 60 Vbeta primers and 13 Jbeta primers. Using immunoSEQ multiplex PCR, the repertoire was profiled, and TCRdb retains in-frame clones only, with some absent. This table has 90,000 to 120,000 clones, roughly 82% appearing once. The sequenced sample was PBMCs. The receptors stem from a male donor in good health and CMV-seronegative.

The V gene is TRBV18, the J gene TRBJ2-2, with 8 bases identical to TRBD2. Germline assignment: CDR1 KGHSH and CDR2 LQKENI. CDR3 length equals 16 residues. Losses at the gene ends were 3 bases for V and 0 bases for J; bases not matched to a gene: 3. In DNA form, the CDR3 reads TGTGCCAGCTCACCTACTAGCGGAGCGAACACCGGGGAGCTGTTTTTT. Residues: CASSPTSGANTGELFF.

The rearrangement links TRBV6-6 to TRBJ2-1; 7 bases are a match to TRBD2. CDR3 length: 13 residues. The ends lost 7 bases at V and 9 bases at J; junction bases unmatched: 9. Germline loops: CDR1 MNHNY, CDR2 SVGAGI (reference sequence). DNA of the CDR3: TGTGCCAGCACCGGTAGCGGGTGGGCTGAGCAGTTCTTC. Translated: CASTGSGWAEQFF.

The chain couples TRBV2 to TRBJ1-1; a possible D gene is TRBD1 (6 bases). V lost 9 bases and J 3 bases, leaving 17 bases between the germline ends. The V gene's germline CDR1 is SNHLY and CDR2 FYNNEI. The CDR3 is 14 residues long. The CDR3 reads CASRDGGLYTEAFF. The DNA for the CDR3 is TGTGCCAGTCGGGACGGGGGGCTGTACACTGAAGCTTTCTTT.

The J gene is TRBJ2-7, the V gene TRBV7-9; 9 nucleotides line up with TRBD1. After removal of 5 bases from V and 5 bases from J, the junction contained 7 bases not matched to a gene. The CDR3 loop spans 14 amino acids. Germline lookup yields CDR1 SEHNR and CDR2 FQNEAQ (reference sequence). CDR3 in amino acids: CASSLTGGVHEQYF. The CDR3 DNA reads TGTGCCAGCAGCCTGACAGGGGGGGTGCACGAGCAGTACTTC.

The chain combines TRBV4-1 with TRBJ2-7; no definite D call. Germline V gives CDR1 MGHRA, CDR2 YSYEKL. CDR3 length: 14 residues. Trimming removed 1 base from V and 2 bases from J, with 9 bases in between. The CDR3 DNA reads TGCGCCAGCAGCCAAGTGGCAGGCCCCTACGAGCAGTACTTC. Protein sequence: CASSQVAGPYEQYF.

The rearrangement joins TRBV19 to TRBJ2-1; 10 nucleotides line up with TRBD2. The V gene's germline CDR1 is LNHDA and CDR2 SQIVND (reference sequence). CDR3 length: 14 amino acids. J gave up 8 bases and V 5 bases, and 6 bases lay outside the gene matches. In DNA form, the CDR3 reads TGTGCCAGTAGTGCCCTAGCGGGAGATCATGAGCAGTTCTTC. Translating it yields CASSALAGDHEQFF.

The rearrangement joins TRBV28 to TRBJ1-4, with 8 positions matching TRBD1. CDR1 and CDR2 (germline): MDHEN, SYDVKM. The CDR3 is 13 amino acids. The J segment lost 10 bases and the V segment lost 6 bases, leaving 7 bases of the junction unmatched. CDR3 DNA sequence: TGTGCCAGCAGCCAGACAGACAGGGGAAAACTGTTTTTT. Protein sequence: CASSQTDRGKLFF.

V gene TRBV29-1 combines with J gene TRBJ2-1; 12 positions agree with TRBD2. CDR1 and CDR2 (germline): SQVTM, ANQGSEA. This CDR3 region has 14 residues. V lost 5 bases and J lost 9; bases outside the gene matches: 8. The CDR3 coding sequence is TGCAGCGTTCTGACTAGCGGGAGTGTCGTTGAGCAGTTCTTC. It is translated as CSVLTSGSVVEQFF.

The chain couples TRBV7-6 to TRBJ2-7; tentative D call: TRBD1 (5 bases). Trimming removed 1 base from V and 2 bases from J, with 6 bases in between. The germline V gene encodes CDR1 SGHVS and CDR2 FNYEAQ. The CDR3 sequence is 13 residues long. Here the CDR3 reads CASSLGQPYEQYF. The CDR3, as DNA: TGTGCCAGCAGCTTAGGACAGCCCTACGAGCAGTACTTC.

This clone was picked up one time. V is TRBV4-1 and J is TRBJ2-3, with D perhaps matching TRBD2 (6 bases). V was pared by 3 bases and J by 1 base, with 23 bases between. The CDR3 runs 19 residues. Germline assignment: CDR1 MGHRA and CDR2 YSYEKL. The CDR3 DNA reads as TGCGCCAGCAGCCACCAGAGGTATTTGGCGCCGGGGGGCACAGATACGCAGTATTTT. This gives the protein CASSHQRYLAPGGTDTQYF.